This T cell receptor beta chain came from a study of blood T cell repertoires in COVID-19. Germline CDR1 GTSNPN, CDR2 SVGIG (reference sequence). V shed 6 bases and J 5 bases; nucleotides not matched to a gene: 2. The CDR3 runs to 12 residues. Here immunoSEQ multiplex PCR was the method, and the copy in TCRdb shows in-frame clones only, minus some. The sample holds approximately 260,000 clones; approximately 85% are singletons and the top ten take about an eighth. This receptor was identified in a woman aged 55 to 70 with active or convalescent COVID-19. The J gene is TRBJ1-4, the V gene TRBV30; 8 bases map to TRBD1. Sequenced material: peripheral blood. The CDR3 here is CACGTGNEKLFF. DNA for the CDR3: TGTGCCTGTGGGACAGGCAATGAAAAACTGTTTTTT.